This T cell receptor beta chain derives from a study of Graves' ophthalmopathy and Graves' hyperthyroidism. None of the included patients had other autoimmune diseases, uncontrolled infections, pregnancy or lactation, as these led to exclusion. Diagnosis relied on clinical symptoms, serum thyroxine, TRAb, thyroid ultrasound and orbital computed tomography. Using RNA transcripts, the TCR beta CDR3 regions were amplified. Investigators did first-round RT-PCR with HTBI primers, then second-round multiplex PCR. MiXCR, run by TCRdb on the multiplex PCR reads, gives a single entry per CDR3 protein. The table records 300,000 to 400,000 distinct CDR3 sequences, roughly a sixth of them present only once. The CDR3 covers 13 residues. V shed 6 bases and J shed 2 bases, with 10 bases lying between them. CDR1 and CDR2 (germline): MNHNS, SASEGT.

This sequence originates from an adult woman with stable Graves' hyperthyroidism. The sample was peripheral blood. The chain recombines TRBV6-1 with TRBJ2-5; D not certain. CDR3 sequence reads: CASRTWKQETQYF. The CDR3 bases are TGTGCCAGCAGAACATGGAAACAAGAGACCCAGTACTTC.